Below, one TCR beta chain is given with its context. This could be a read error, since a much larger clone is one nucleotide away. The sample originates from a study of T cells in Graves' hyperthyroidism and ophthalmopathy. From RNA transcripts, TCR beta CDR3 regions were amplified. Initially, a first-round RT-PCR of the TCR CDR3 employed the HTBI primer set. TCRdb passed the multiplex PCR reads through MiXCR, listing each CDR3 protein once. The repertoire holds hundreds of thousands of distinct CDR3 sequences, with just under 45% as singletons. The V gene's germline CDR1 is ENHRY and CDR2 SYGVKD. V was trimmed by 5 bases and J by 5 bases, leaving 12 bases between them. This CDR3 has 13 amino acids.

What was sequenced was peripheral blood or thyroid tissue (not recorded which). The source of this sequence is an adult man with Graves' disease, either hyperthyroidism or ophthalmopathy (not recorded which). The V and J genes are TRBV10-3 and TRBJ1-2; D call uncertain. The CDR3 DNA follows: TGTGCCATCAGTTTCGGGTATGAGTATGGCTACACCTTC. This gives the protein CAISFGYEYGYTF.